The present TCR beta chain was sequenced within a study of blood T cell repertoires in COVID-19. Study details: Donors in the United States, Italy and Spain gave samples during acute or convalescent COVID-19.

This CDR3 is 16 amino acids long. Germline values: CDR1 MDHEN, CDR2 SYDVKM. The V and J ends lost 2 bases and 0 bases respectively, with 13 bases between them. Under the authors' procedure: Nucleated cell number was recorded as an estimate derived from reference gene primer amplification. The protocol was immunoSEQ multiplex PCR, while the TCRdb copy is restricted to in-frame clones and leaves out a portion. Clone size and the V and J calls come from that table; the DNA yielded D and trimming. The data contain 250,000 to 300,000 clones, 88% of them singletons. The chain links TRBV28 to TRBJ1-1; tentatively, D is TRBD1 (5 bases). The clonotype comes from a woman aged 25 to 45 who had recovered from COVID-19. Sample: peripheral blood. Here the CDR3 DNA reads TGTGCCAGCAGTTTAGCCAGGGCGTCCATGAACACTGAAGCTTTCTTT. Translation: CASSLARASMNTEAFF.